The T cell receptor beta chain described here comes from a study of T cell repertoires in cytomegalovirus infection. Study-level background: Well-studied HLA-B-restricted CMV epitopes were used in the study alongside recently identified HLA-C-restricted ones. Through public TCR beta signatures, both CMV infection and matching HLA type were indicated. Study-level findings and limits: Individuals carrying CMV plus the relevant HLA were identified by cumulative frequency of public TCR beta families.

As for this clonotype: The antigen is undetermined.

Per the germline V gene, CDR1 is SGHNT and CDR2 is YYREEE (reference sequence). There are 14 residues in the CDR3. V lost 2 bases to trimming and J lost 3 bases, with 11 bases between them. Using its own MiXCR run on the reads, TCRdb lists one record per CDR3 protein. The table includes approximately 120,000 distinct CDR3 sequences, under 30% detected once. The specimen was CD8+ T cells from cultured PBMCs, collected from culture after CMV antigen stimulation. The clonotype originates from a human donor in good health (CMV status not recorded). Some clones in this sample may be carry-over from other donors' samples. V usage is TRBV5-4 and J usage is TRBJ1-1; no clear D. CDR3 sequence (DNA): TGTGCCAGCAGCTTTATTGGCGGGGACACTGAAGCTTTCTTT. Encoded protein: CASSFIGGDTEAFF.